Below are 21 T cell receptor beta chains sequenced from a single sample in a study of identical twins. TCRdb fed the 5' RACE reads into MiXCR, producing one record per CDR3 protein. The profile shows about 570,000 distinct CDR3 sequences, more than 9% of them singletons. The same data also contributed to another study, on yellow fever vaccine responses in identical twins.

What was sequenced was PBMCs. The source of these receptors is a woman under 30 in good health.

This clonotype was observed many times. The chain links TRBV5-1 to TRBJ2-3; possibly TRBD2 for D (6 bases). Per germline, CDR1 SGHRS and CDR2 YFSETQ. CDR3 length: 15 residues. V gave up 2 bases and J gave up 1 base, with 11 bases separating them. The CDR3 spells CASSLSGEGTDTQYF. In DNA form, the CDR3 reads TGCGCCAGCAGCTTATCGGGGGAAGGCACAGATACGCAGTATTTT.

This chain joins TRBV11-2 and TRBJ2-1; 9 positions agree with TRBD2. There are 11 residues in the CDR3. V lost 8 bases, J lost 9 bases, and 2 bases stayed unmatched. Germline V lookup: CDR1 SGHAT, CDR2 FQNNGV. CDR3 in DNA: TGTGCCAGCGCGCGGGAGGGTGAGCAGTTCTTC. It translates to CASAREGEQFF. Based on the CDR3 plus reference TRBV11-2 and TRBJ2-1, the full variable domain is EAGVAQSPRYKIIEKRQSVAFWCNPISGHATLYWYQQILGQGPKLLIQFQNNGVVDDSQLPKDRFSAERLKGVDSTLKIQPAKLEDSAVYLCASAREGEQFFGPGTRLTVL.

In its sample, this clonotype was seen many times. The CDR3 sequence is CASSQDLGRTHYEQYF. The CDR3 nucleotides read TGCGCCAGCAGCCAAGATTTAGGGCGGACTCACTACGAGCAGTACTTC. The chain has TRBV4-3 and TRBJ2-7, with a tentative D call TRBD2 (5 bases). Germline CDR1 and CDR2: LGHNA and YSLEER. CDR3 length: 16 amino acids. Trimming shortened V by 0 bases and J by 3 bases, and 15 bases separated the two germline ends.

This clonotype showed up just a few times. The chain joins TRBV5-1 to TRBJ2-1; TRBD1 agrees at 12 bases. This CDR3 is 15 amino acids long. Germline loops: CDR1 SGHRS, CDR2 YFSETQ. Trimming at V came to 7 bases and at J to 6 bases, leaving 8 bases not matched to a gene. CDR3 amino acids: CASGPGQGAFNEQFF. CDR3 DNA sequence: TGCGCCAGCGGACCGGGACAGGGGGCATTCAATGAGCAGTTCTTC.

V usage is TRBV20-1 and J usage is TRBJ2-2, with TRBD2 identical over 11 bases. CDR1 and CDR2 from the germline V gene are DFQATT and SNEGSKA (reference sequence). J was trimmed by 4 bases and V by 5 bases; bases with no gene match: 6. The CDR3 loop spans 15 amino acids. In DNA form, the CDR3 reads TGCAGTGCTCGGCTAGCGGGGGGCTTCACCGGGGAGCTGTTTTTT. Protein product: CSARLAGGFTGELFF.

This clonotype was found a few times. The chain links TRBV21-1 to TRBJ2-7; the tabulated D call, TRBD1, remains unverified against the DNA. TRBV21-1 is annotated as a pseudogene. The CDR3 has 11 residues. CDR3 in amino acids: CAPKGPYEQYF. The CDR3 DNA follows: TGTGCCCCCAAGGGACCCTACGAGCAGTACTTC.

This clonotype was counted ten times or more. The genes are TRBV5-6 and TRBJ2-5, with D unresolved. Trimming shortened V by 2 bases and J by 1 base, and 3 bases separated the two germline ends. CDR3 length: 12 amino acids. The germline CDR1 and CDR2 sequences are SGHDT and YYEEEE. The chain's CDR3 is CASSFLQETQYF. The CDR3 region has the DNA TGTGCCAGCAGCTTTCTCCAAGAGACCCAGTACTTC.

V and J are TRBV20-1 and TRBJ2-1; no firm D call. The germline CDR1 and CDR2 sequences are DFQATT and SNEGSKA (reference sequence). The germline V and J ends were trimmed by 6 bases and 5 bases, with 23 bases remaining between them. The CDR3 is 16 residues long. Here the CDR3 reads CSAFSVTGTRDNEQFF. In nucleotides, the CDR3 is TGCAGTGCCTTCTCGGTCACGGGCACAAGAGACAATGAGCAGTTCTTC.

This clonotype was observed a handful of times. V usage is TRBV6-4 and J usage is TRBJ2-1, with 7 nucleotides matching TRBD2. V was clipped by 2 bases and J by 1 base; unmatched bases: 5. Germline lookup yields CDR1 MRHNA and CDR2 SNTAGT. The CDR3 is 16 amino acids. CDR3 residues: CASSDTWTRSYNEQFF. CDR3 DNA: TGTGCCAGCAGTGACACTTGGACTAGGTCCTACAATGAGCAGTTCTTC.

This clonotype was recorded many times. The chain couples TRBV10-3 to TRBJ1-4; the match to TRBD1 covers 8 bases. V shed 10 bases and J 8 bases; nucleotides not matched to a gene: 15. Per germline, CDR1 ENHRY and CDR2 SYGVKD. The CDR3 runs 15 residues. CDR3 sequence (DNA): TGTGCCACCAGAACCCGACAGGGGACGGGGGAAAAACTGTTTTTT. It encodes CATRTRQGTGEKLFF.

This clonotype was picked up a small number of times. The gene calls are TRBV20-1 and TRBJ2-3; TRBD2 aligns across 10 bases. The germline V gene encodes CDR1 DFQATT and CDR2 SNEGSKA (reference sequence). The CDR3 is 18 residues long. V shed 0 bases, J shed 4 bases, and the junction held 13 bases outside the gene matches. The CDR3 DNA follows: TGCAGTGCTAGAGATCCGGTTAAAGCGGGAGGGCCCGCAGATACGCAGTATTTT. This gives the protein CSARDPVKAGGPADTQYF.

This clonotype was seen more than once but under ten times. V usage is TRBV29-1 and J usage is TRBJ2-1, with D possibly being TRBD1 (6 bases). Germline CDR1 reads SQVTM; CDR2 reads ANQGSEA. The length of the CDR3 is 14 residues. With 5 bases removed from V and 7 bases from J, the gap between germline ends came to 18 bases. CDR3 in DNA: TGCAGCGTTTACAGGGTGGGCCGGTTTAATGAGCAGTTCTTC. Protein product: CSVYRVGRFNEQFF.

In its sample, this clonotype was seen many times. The CDR3, as DNA: TGTGCCAGCAGCCCCCGGGACGGACCCGGGGAGCTGTTTTTT. Translated: CASSPRDGPGELFF. This chain connects TRBV7-9 to TRBJ2-2; D possibly matches TRBD1 or TRBD2 (5 bases each). Trimming took 5 bases from V and 6 from J, leaving 13 bases between them. Per the germline V gene, CDR1 is SEHNR and CDR2 is FQNEAQ (reference sequence). This CDR3 region has 14 residues.

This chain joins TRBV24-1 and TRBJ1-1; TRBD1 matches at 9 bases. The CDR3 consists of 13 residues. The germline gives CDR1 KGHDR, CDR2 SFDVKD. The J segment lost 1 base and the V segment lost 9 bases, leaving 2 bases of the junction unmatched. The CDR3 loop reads CATGDRENTEAFF. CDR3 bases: TGTGCCACCGGGGACAGGGAGAACACTGAAGCTTTCTTT.

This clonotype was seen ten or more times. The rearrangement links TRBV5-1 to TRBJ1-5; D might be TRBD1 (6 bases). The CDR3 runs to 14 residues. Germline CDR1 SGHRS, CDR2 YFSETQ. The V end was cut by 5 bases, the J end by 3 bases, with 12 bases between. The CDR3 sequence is CASSKGELNQPQHF. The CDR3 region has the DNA TGCGCCAGCAGTAAGGGGGAGCTCAATCAGCCCCAGCATTTT.

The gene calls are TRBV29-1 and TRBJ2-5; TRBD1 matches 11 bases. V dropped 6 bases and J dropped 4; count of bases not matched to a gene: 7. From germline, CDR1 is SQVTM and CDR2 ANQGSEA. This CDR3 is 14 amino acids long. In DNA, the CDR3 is TGCAGCGTCCGCTCCGGGACAGGGGGAGAGACCCAGTACTTC. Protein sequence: CSVRSGTGGETQYF. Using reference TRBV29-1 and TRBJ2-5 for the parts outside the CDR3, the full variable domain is SAVISQKPSRDICQRGTSLTIQCQVDSQVTMMFWYRQQPGQSLTLIATANQGSEATYESGFVIDKFPISRPNLTFSTLTVSNMSPEDSSIYLCSVRSGTGGETQYFGPGTRLLVL.

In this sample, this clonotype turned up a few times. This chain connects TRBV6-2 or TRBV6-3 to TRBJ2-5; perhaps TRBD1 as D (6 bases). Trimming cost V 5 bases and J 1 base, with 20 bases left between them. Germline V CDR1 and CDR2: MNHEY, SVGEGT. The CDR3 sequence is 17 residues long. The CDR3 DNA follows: TGTGCCAGCAGTCCGGGACACCCCTTGATAGGCCAAGAGACCCAGTACTTC. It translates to CASSPGHPLIGQETQYF.

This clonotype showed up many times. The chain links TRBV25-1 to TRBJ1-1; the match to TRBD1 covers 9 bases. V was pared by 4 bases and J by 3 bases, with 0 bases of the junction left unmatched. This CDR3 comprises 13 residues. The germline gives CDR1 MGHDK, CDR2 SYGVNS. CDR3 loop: CASSGTGDTEAFF. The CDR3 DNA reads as TGTGCCAGCAGTGGGACAGGGGACACTGAAGCTTTCTTT.

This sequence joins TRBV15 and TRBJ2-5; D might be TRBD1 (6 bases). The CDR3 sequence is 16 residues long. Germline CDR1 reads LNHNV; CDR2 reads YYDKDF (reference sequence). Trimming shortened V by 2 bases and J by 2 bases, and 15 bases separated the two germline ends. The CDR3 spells CATSRSGTYNQETQYF. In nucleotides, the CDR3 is TGTGCCACCAGCAGATCCGGGACATACAATCAAGAGACCCAGTACTTC.

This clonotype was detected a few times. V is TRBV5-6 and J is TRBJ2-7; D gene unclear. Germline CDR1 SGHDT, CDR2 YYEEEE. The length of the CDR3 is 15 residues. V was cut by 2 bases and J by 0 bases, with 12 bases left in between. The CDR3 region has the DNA TGTGCCAGCAGCTTAGGCCGAGCAAGCTCCTACGAGCAGTACTTC. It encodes CASSLGRASSYEQYF.

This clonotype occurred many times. The CDR3 coding sequence is TGTGCCACCAGCAGAGATGGGGGCCTTAATGAAAAACTGTTTTTT. Translated, it gives CATSRDGGLNEKLFF. This chain uses TRBV15 with TRBJ1-4, with D tentatively TRBD1 (6 bases). Trimming cost V 0 bases and J 4 bases, with 9 bases left between them. Germline V CDR1 and CDR2: LNHNV, YYDKDF (reference sequence). The CDR3 sequence is 15 residues long.